A selection of T cell receptor beta chains follows, all from one sample in a study of cytomegalovirus exposure and HLA in healthy donors. The data were produced by immunoSEQ multiplex PCR, yet TCRdb's version contains in-frame clones alone and is incomplete. The profile covers more than 15,000 clones, with about four fifths appearing a single time and 20% to 25% taken by the ten largest. The sequenced sample was PBMCs. The source is a human donor in good health. Both conserved end residues are part of each CDR3. A D gene is named only where the DNA matches it firmly. Clone size is given for some rows only: seen once, a few or many times, or a class if the clone is expanded.

.	TRBD1	TRBV6-6	TRBJ1-1	CASRVTTGGSEAFF	TGTGCCAGCAGGGTCACGACAGGGGGATCTGAAGCTTTCTTT
few	.	TRBV11-2	TRBJ1-2	CASRQTIGGNSFLGYTF	TGTGCCAGCAGACAGACGATAGGAGGAAACTCATTCCTAGGCTACACCTTC
.	.	TRBV2	TRBJ2-1	CASSVNYNEQFF	TGTGCCAGCAGTGTAAACTACAATGAGCAGTTCTTC
.	TRBD1	TRBV2	TRBJ1-4	CASSRTGGNEKLFF	TGTGCCAGCAGTCGGACAGGGGGAAATGAAAAACTGTTTTTT
.	.	TRBV7-8	TRBJ2-7	CASSPHPRAGWYEQYF	TGTGCCAGCAGCCCGCACCCCCGGGCAGGGTGGTACGAGCAGTACTTC
.	.	TRBV5-4	TRBJ1-6	CASSLTNSNSPLHF	TGTGCCAGCAGCTTGACGAACAGTAATTCACCCCTCCACTTT
.	TRBD1	TRBV30	TRBJ1-6	CAWSRGDRGRYNSPLHF	TGTGCCTGGAGCCGGGGGGACAGGGGTAGATATAATTCACCCCTCCACTTT
.	TRBD2	TRBV5-1	TRBJ2-1	CASSLSLAGGPHEQFF	TGCGCCAGCAGCTTGAGTCTAGCGGGAGGGCCCCATGAGCAGTTCTTC
.	.	TRBV11-3	TRBJ2-5	CASSSAGETQYF	TGTGCCAGCAGCTCTGCGGGAGAGACCCAGTACTTC
.	TRBD2	TRBV11-2	TRBJ2-2	CASSFTSGGAYGELFF	TGTGCCAGCAGCTTCACGAGCGGGGGGGCCTATGGGGAGCTGTTTTTT
.	.	TRBV6-5	TRBJ2-1	CASSPRPGRNNEQFF	TGTGCCAGCAGCCCCCGACCGGGTCGGAACAATGAGCAGTTCTTC
.	TRBD2	TRBV18	TRBJ2-7	CASSPAGDYEQYF	TGTGCCAGCTCCCCCGCGGGGGACTACGAGCAGTACTTC
.	TRBD1	TRBV19	TRBJ1-2	CASRYRGQGRNYGYTF	TGTGCCAGTAGGTACAGGGGACAAGGTCGGAACTATGGCTACACCTTC
few	.	TRBV7-6	TRBJ2-5	CASSLGGGTGGTQYF	TGTGCCAGCAGCTTAGGCGGGGGCACCGGGGGGACCCAGTACTTC
.	TRBD1	TRBV7-9	TRBJ2-5	CASSWSGDRVLETQYF	TGTGCCAGCAGCTGGAGCGGGGACAGGGTTCTGGAGACCCAGTACTTC
.	TRBD1	TRBV29-1	TRBJ2-3	CSVGPDRYTQYF	TGCAGCGTTGGCCCGGACAGGTATACGCAGTATTTT
.	TRBD2	TRBV5-1	TRBJ2-3	CASSAGGTDTQYF	TGCGCCAGCAGCGCCGGGGGGACAGATACGCAGTATTTT
.	.	TRBV5-1	TRBJ2-2	CASRRGNTGELFF	TGCGCCAGCCGGAGGGGGAACACCGGGGAGCTGTTTTTT
.	.	TRBV29-1	TRBJ2-2	CSVVELDTGELFF	TGCAGCGTTGTTGAGCTGGACACCGGGGAGCTGTTTTTT
.	TRBD1	TRBV6-1	TRBJ2-3	CASRKGQGTDTQYF	TGTGCCAGCCGCAAGGGACAGGGGACAGATACGCAGTATTTT
.	.	TRBV7-9	TRBJ2-3	CASSLGAADTQYF	TGTGCCAGCAGCTTGGGGGCAGCAGATACGCAGTATTTT
.	TRBD2	TRBV13	TRBJ2-1	CASEARSGLAGEGVDNEQFF	TGTGCCAGCGAAGCCCGATCGGGACTAGCGGGAGAAGGGGTGGATAATGAGCAGTTCTTC
.	TRBD1	TRBV6-5	TRBJ1-2	CASTIQGVANYGYTF	TGTGCCAGCACCATACAGGGGGTGGCTAACTATGGCTACACCTTC
.	.	TRBV7-2	TRBJ1-3	CASSFSLADTIYF	TGTGCCAGCAGCTTCTCGTTAGCCGACACCATATATTTT
.	TRBD2	TRBV29-1	TRBJ2-1	CSVGGTSYPSNEQFF	TGCAGCGTTGGGGGGACTAGCTACCCTAGCAATGAGCAGTTCTTC
once	TRBD1	TRBV6-6	TRBJ2-5	CASSYRDRETQYF	TGTGCCAGCAGTTACCGGGACAGAGAGACCCAGTACTTC
.	TRBD2	TRBV27	TRBJ2-1	CASSLGGVNEQFF	TGTGCCAGCAGTTTAGGGGGGGTTAATGAGCAGTTCTTC
.	TRBD2	TRBV30	TRBJ2-1	CAWSVGRTSGHEQFF	TGTGCCTGGAGTGTAGGGCGGACTAGCGGCCATGAGCAGTTCTTC
.	.	TRBV5-1	TRBJ1-6	CASSSGTPNSPLHF	TGCGCCAGCAGCTCCGGGACACCCAATTCACCCCTCCACTTT
.	TRBD1	TRBV27	TRBJ2-7	CASSSGVGTGGHFEQYF	TGTGCCAGCAGTTCCGGTGTAGGGACAGGGGGCCACTTTGAGCAGTACTTC
.	TRBD1	TRBV6-1	TRBJ2-7	CASRDRSSYEQYF	TGTGCCAGCAGGGACAGGAGCTCCTACGAGCAGTACTTC
.	.	TRBV27	TRBJ2-1	CASSFGPNEQFF	TGTGCCAGCAGTTTTGGGCCCAATGAGCAGTTCTTC
.	TRBD2	TRBV11-2	TRBJ2-7	CASSFWGTSGRNHEQYF	TGTGCCAGCAGCTTTTGGGGAACTAGCGGGAGAAACCACGAGCAGTACTTC